Each of the 17 T cell receptor beta chains below was sequenced from the same sample in a study of T-cell reconstitution after alpha-beta-depleted transplantation in children. The TCRbeta library was prepared with unique molecular identifiers. TCRdb re-called the PCR reads with MiXCR, one entry per CDR3 protein. The sample holds about 540,000 distinct CDR3 sequences, 25% to 30% seen once. Sequencing used PBMCs, obtained before TCRalphabeta/CD19-depleted stem cell transplant. All receptors derive from a boy under two years old with Wiskott-Aldrich syndrome, due to receive a stem cell transplant.

This chain joins TRBV5-1 and TRBJ2-1; D gene uncertain. Germline V gene sequence: CDR1 SGHRS, CDR2 YFSETQ. V lost 9 bases and J lost 8, with 24 bases in between. The CDR3 spans 15 residues. The CDR3 reads CAIPTGPPMSYEQFF. The DNA of the CDR3 is TGCGCCATCCCAACCGGTCCCCCTATGAGTTATGAGCAGTTCTTC.

The chain uses TRBV18 and TRBJ2-3; 7 positions agree with TRBD1. V lost 1 base and J lost 5; bases outside the gene matches: 6. The germline V gene has CDR1 KGHSH and CDR2 LQKENI. The CDR3 contains 15 residues. CDR3 sequence reads: CASSPQRGLGDTQYF. The DNA of the CDR3 is TGTGCCAGCTCACCACAGAGGGGGCTTGGAGATACGCAGTATTTT.

The chain is built from TRBV5-1 and TRBJ2-7, with 11 bases fitting TRBD1. Germline lookup yields CDR1 SGHRS and CDR2 YFSETQ. V lost 3 bases, J lost 0 bases, and 14 bases stayed unmatched. There are 19 residues in the CDR3. This CDR3 reads CASSWNPGQGAPSSYEQYF. CDR3 DNA: TGCGCCAGCAGCTGGAATCCCGGACAGGGGGCCCCGAGCTCCTACGAGCAGTACTTC.

The chain is built from TRBV4-1 and TRBJ1-1; 7 nucleotides agree with TRBD1. V trimming: 3 bases; J trimming: 4 bases; junction bases outside the gene matches: 8. In germline, CDR1 is MGHRA, CDR2 YSYEKL. The CDR3 is 15 residues long. CDR3 nucleotides: TGCGCCAGCAGCCACCCCGGGACAGTGATCACTGAAGCTTTCTTT. This codes for CASSHPGTVITEAFF.

The chain couples TRBV5-1 to TRBJ2-7, with 9 bases aligning to TRBD2. With 4 bases clipped from V and 1 base from J, the junction kept 12 bases outside the gene matches. Germline V gene sequence: CDR1 SGHRS, CDR2 YFSETQ. This CDR3 contains 17 residues. DNA of the CDR3: TGCGCCAGCAGCCCGGGACTAGCAAAGGTCTCTTCCTACGAGCAGTACTTC. It codes for CASSPGLAKVSSYEQYF.

Note on this clonotype: Its ends do not fully match the called genes, so a read error is possible. The chain carries TRBV24-1 and TRBJ2-3, with 7 bases aligning to TRBD2. CDR1 is KGHDR, CDR2 SFDVKD, per germline. This CDR3 is 17 amino acids long. The DNA for the CDR3 is TGTGCCACCAGTGACCCACAGCGGGACCCTAGCACAGATAAGCAGTATTTT. Translating it yields CATSDPQRDPSTDKQYF.

The rearrangement joins TRBV10-3 to TRBJ2-3, with 9 bases that match TRBD1. The V and J ends lost 3 bases and 4 bases, in that order; junction bases with no gene match: 8. Per germline, CDR1 ENHRY and CDR2 SYGVKD. CDR3 length equals 16 residues. CDR3 sequence reads: CAISDPGTGIPDTQYF. CDR3 coding DNA: TGTGCCATCAGTGACCCTGGGACAGGGATCCCAGATACGCAGTATTTT.

This sequence joins TRBV3-1 and TRBJ2-5, with 7 bases lining up with TRBD1. Unmatched junction bases numbered 10, after V lost 2 bases and J lost 4 bases. Germline values: CDR1 LGHDT, CDR2 YNNKEL (reference sequence). CDR3 length: 16 residues. CDR3 coding DNA: TGTGCCAGCAGCCAAAAGGCAGGGGGTAACAGAGAGACCCAGTACTTC. Translated: CASSQKAGGNRETQYF.

The gene calls are TRBV20-1 and TRBJ2-5, with 12 bases identical to TRBD2. The trim removed 6 bases at V and 1 base at J, leaving 9 bases unmatched. The CDR3 totals 16 residues. Per the germline V gene, CDR1 is DFQATT and CDR2 is SNEGSKA (reference sequence). The CDR3 nucleotides are TGCAGTGCAGCACCGGGACTAGCGGGCCGCCAAGAGACCCAGTACTTC. It yields the protein CSAAPGLAGRQETQYF.

This clonotype has only a few counts. For the CDR3, the DNA is TGCGCCAGCAGCTTGGCCCCTCACGGCTACAATGAGCAGTTCTTC. Translation: CASSLAPHGYNEQFF. The V call is TRBV5-1, the J call TRBJ2-1, with D hard to call. V was pared by 0 bases and J by 3 bases, with 10 bases between. The CDR3 has 15 residues. The V gene's germline CDR1 is SGHRS and CDR2 YFSETQ.

This clonotype appeared a few times. V is TRBV4-2 and J is TRBJ2-1, with 9 bases identical to TRBD2. The V gene end was trimmed by 1 base and the J gene end by 8 bases; junction bases not matched to a gene: 6. From germline, CDR1 is LGHNA and CDR2 YNFKEQ. The CDR3 extends over 15 amino acids. CDR3: CASSQVVGLADEQFF. The DNA of the CDR3 is TGTGCCAGCAGCCAAGTGGTGGGACTAGCAGATGAGCAGTTCTTC.

V usage is TRBV6-1 and J usage is TRBJ2-7, with 9 bases fitting TRBD2. Germline V lookup: CDR1 MNHNS, CDR2 SASEGT. V shed 5 bases and J 7 bases; nucleotides not matched to a gene: 9. There are 14 residues in the CDR3. The CDR3 nucleotides read TGTGCCAGCAGTCCCGCTAGCGGGGTTTGGGAGCAGTACTTC. Translating gives CASSPASGVWEQYF.

V is TRBV15 and J is TRBJ2-7, with TRBD2 matching 8 bases. The germline V gene encodes CDR1 LNHNV and CDR2 YYDKDF (reference sequence). The CDR3 extends over 14 amino acids. V was clipped by 6 bases and J by 0 bases; unmatched bases: 4. The CDR3 region has the DNA TGTGCCACCAGTGGGGGACTAGGCTCCTACGAGCAGTACTTC. This codes for CATSGGLGSYEQYF.

The V gene is TRBV5-1, the J gene TRBJ1-1; D is uncertain. This CDR3 contains 15 residues. Trimming shortened V by 0 bases and J by 1 base, and 10 bases separated the two germline ends. Germline values: CDR1 SGHRS, CDR2 YFSETQ. The CDR3 nucleotides are TGCGCCAGCAGCTTGGAGGCCGCCTCGAACACTGAAGCTTTCTTT. Residues: CASSLEAASNTEAFF.

The J gene is TRBJ2-5, the V gene TRBV29-1, with 7 positions matching TRBD1. V gave up 2 bases and J gave up 3 bases; unmatched junction bases: 6. This CDR3 contains 14 residues. CDR1 is SQVTM and CDR2 is ANQGSEA in the germline V gene. The CDR3 DNA sequence: TGCAGCGTTGAATTCGGGACAGTGAAAGAGACCCAGTACTTC. It encodes CSVEFGTVKETQYF. The complete variable domain, with remaining parts taken from reference TRBV29-1 and TRBJ2-5, reads SAVISQKPSRDICQRGTSLTIQCQVDSQVTMMFWYRQQPGQSLTLIATANQGSEATYESGFVIDKFPISRPNLTFSTLTVSNMSPEDSSIYLCSVEFGTVKETQYFGPGTRLLVL.

CDR3 region: CASSSVLAWTEAFF. The CDR3 DNA is TGTGCCAGCAGCTCAGTTTTGGCATGGACTGAAGCTTTCTTT. This chain connects TRBV7-9 to TRBJ1-1; unclear D gene. This CDR3 has 14 amino acids. V lost 4 bases and J 5 bases, leaving 14 bases between the germline ends. CDR1 and CDR2 from the germline V gene are SEHNR and FQNEAQ (reference sequence).

This chain connects TRBV10-3 to TRBJ2-7, with TRBD1 matching 10 bases. This CDR3 region has 14 residues. CDR1 is ENHRY, CDR2 SYGVKD, per germline. Trimming at V came to 6 bases and at J to 5 bases, leaving 7 bases not matched to a gene. The CDR3 DNA reads as TGTGCCATCAGCAGTACCGGGACAGGGGACGAGCAGTACTTC. It is translated as CAISSTGTGDEQYF.